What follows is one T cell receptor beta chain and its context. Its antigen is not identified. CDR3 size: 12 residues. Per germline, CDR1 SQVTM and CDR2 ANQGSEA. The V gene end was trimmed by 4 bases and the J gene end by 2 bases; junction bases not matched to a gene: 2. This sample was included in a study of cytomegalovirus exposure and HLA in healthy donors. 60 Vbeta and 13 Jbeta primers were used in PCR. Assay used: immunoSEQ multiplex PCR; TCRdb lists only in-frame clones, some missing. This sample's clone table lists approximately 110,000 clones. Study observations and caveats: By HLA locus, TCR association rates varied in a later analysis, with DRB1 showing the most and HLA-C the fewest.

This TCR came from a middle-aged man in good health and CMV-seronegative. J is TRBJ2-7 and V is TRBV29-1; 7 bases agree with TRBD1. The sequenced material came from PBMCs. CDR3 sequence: CSVGDRTYEQYF. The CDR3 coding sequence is TGCAGCGTTGGGGACAGAACCTACGAGCAGTACTTC.